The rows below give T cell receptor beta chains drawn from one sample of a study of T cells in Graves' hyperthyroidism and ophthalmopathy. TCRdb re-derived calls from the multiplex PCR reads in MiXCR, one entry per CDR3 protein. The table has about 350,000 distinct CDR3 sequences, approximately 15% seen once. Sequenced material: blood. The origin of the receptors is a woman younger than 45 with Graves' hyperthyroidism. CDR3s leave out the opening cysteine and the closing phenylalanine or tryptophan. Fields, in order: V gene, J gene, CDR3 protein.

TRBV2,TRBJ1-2,ASSVGGGLGYT
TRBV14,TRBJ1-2,ASSQEISPSSHYGYT
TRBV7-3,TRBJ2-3,ASSPLPTDTQY
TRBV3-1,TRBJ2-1,ASSPSRLAGNEQF
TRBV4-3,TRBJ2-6,ASSQAMGANVLT
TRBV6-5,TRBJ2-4,ASSYPGQIQY
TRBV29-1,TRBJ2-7,SVEAEPYEQY
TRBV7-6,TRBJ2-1,ASSFGTGEGYNEQF
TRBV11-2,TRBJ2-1,ASSYQPHGSSYNEQF
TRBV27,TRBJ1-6,ASSLLGSPLH
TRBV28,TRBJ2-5,ASSSQFTGAEQETQY
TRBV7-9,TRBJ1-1,ALSGLGGTEAF
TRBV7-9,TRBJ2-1,ASSFPRDVNEQF
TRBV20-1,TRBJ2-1,SAARTGIYNEQF
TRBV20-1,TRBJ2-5,SARDILEGRAIQETQY
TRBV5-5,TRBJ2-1,ASTNTGQGINEQF
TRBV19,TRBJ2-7,ASSMGGRSSSYEQY
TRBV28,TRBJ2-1,ASNLALTRYNEQF